A selection of T cell receptor beta chains follows, all from one sample in a study of T-cell reconstitution after alpha-beta-depleted transplantation in children. TCRdb re-called the PCR reads with MiXCR, one entry per CDR3 protein. The sample lists hundreds of thousands of distinct CDR3 sequences, around 18% occurring once. The source was PBMCs from the stem cell graft donor, collected from the stem cell graft. The receptors shown here come from a human donor who donated a stem cell graft to a child with acute lymphoblastic leukemia. CDR3s include the opening cysteine and the closing phenylalanine or tryptophan. A D gene is named only where the DNA matches it firmly. Clone size, where shown, is once, few, many, or a class for clones that have expanded.

d_call j_call clone_size v_call cdr3_nt cdr3_aa
TRBD2 TRBJ2-5 few TRBV20-1 TGCAGTGCGATTCCGAGCGGGAGTTCAGAGACCCAGTACTTC CSAIPSGSSETQYF
NA TRBJ2-1 few TRBV18 TGTGCCAGCTCACCGTCCAGGGGTCGGTATGAGCAGTTCTTC CASSPSRGRYEQFF
NA TRBJ2-7 few TRBV4-1 TGCGCCAGCAGCCAAACCAGCGAGCAGTACTTC CASSQTSEQYF
TRBD1 TRBJ1-1 NA TRBV20-1 TGCAGTGCCCCATTGACAGGGAGAAACACTGAAGCTTTCTTT CSAPLTGRNTEAFF
TRBD2 TRBJ2-5 NA TRBV7-7 TGTGCCAGCAGCTGGGGGACTAGTGGGGAGACCCAGTACTTC CASSWGTSGETQYF
TRBD1 TRBJ2-5 NA TRBV5-1 TGCGCCAGCAGCCTAACAGGGGCTTTGTACCAAGAGACCCAGTACTTC CASSLTGALYQETQYF
NA TRBJ2-1 few TRBV12-3/TRBV12-4 TGTGCCAGCAGTCAGGAGGCCGGGTCCCCAGAGCAGTTCTTC CASSQEAGSPEQFF
NA TRBJ2-1 NA TRBV7-9 TGTGCCAGCAGCCCGGTTAGGGTTTACTACAATGAGCAGTTCTTC CASSPVRVYYNEQFF
NA TRBJ1-3 few TRBV12-3/TRBV12-4 TGTGCCAGCAGCATGGTTGACTCTGGAAACACCATATATTTT CASSMVDSGNTIYF
NA TRBJ2-3 few TRBV13 TGTGCCAGCAGCGCCCGGGTCCGAGCGGATACGCAGTATTTT CASSARVRADTQYF
NA TRBJ2-7 NA TRBV27 TGTGCCCACCGGGGGTGCGACGAGCAGTACTTC CAHRGCDEQYF
NA TRBJ1-1 few TRBV5-1 TGCGCCAGCAGCCGCGAGGGGTACACTGAAGCTTTCTTT CASSREGYTEAFF
NA TRBJ2-3 NA TRBV7-8 TGTGCCAGCAGCTTAGTCCGTATAACCGAGAGGACAGATACGCAGTATTTT CASSLVRITERTDTQYF
NA TRBJ2-6 NA TRBV11-2 TGTGCCAGCAGCTTCGTCGAGGGAACTGGGGCCAACGTCCTGACTTTC CASSFVEGTGANVLTF
TRBD1 TRBJ2-1 few TRBV5-8 TGTGCCAGCAGCTACGCCCTCCGGGACAGCCTCTCCAATGGGTTCTTC CASSYALRDSLSNGFF
TRBD1 TRBJ1-5 few TRBV6-5 TGTGCCAGCGGGGACAGGGTTTATCAGCCCCAGCATTTT CASGDRVYQPQHF
NA TRBJ2-2 NA TRBV2 TGTGCCAGCCGGGGGAACGGGGAGCTGTTTTTT CASRGNGELFF
NA TRBJ1-2 few TRBV12-3/TRBV12-4 TGTGCCAGCAGTTTAGAGAGATGGGACTATGGCTACACCTTC CASSLERWDYGYTF
TRBD1 TRBJ2-5 NA TRBV20-1 TGCAGTGCTGGGGGACAGGGCCGAGAGACCCAGTACTTC CSAGGQGRETQYF
NA TRBJ2-1 few TRBV12-5 TGTGCTAGTGGTTTGGCCCCGGCGGTATCCTACAATGAGCAGTTCTTC CASGLAPAVSYNEQFF
NA TRBJ1-1 once TRBV11-2 TGTGCCAGCAGCGCCACCACGGTGAGGACTGAAGCTTTCTTT CASSATTVRTEAFF
NA TRBJ2-7 NA TRBV12-3/TRBV12-4 TGTGCCAGCAGCCCTAATCCCGGGACCACCTACGAGCAGTACTTC CASSPNPGTTYEQYF